These 24 T cell receptor beta chains were sequenced from one sample in a study of blood T cell repertoires in COVID-19. Sequencing used immunoSEQ multiplex PCR; TCRdb keeps in-frame clones, though not all of them. The table shows approximately 150,000 clones, with about 83% occurring only once. The sequenced sample consisted of peripheral blood. The receptors were gathered from a human donor in a cohort sampled during active COVID-19.

The chain links TRBV7-8 to TRBJ2-5, with 12 nucleotides matching TRBD2. With 5 bases clipped from V and 4 bases from J, the junction kept 5 bases outside the gene matches. The CDR3 is made up of 15 amino acids. Germline CDR1 reads SGHVS; CDR2 reads FQNEAQ. CDR3 residues: CASSRTSGAPETQYF. DNA for the CDR3: TGTGCCAGCAGCCGGACTAGCGGGGCTCCAGAGACCCAGTACTTC. Filled out from reference TRBV7-8 and TRBJ2-5, the complete variable domain reads GAGVSQSPRYKVAKRGQDVALRCDPISGHVSLFWYQQALGQGPEFLTYFQNEAQLDKSGLPSDRFFAERPEGSVSTLKIQRTQQEDSAVYLCASSRTSGAPETQYFGPGTRLLVL.

V usage is TRBV6-1 and J usage is TRBJ2-3, with 9 bases fitting TRBD2. The CDR3 length is 16 residues. Losses at the gene ends were 4 bases for V and 2 bases for J; bases not matched to a gene: 7. From germline, CDR1 is MNHNS and CDR2 SASEGT. The CDR3 reads CASSGSSGSPTDTQYF. The CDR3, as DNA: TGTGCCAGCAGTGGTAGTAGCGGGAGCCCCACAGATACGCAGTATTTT.

This clone was detected only once. The chain joins TRBV7-9 to TRBJ1-1; D not certain. Germline loops: CDR1 SEHNR, CDR2 FQNEAQ (reference sequence). The CDR3 contains 14 residues. Trimming took 1 base from V and 1 from J, leaving 7 bases between them. The CDR3 DNA reads TGTGCCAGCAGCTTAGAGCCTCAGAACACTGAAGCTTTCTTT. Its protein product is CASSLEPQNTEAFF.

This rearrangement joins TRBV6-1 to TRBJ2-7; 12 bases agree with TRBD1. With 3 bases clipped from V and 3 bases from J, the junction kept 6 bases outside the gene matches. This CDR3 spans 16 amino acids. CDR1 and CDR2 (germline): MNHNS, SASEGT. CDR3 sequence: CASSEPGQGANYEQYF. The CDR3 nucleotides read TGTGCCAGCAGTGAGCCGGGACAGGGGGCTAACTACGAGCAGTACTTC.

This clone was detected only once. The V gene is TRBV29-1, the J gene TRBJ1-1; 10 bases align to TRBD1. Germline CDR1 SQVTM, CDR2 ANQGSEA. This CDR3 comprises 12 residues. The V segment lost 3 bases and the J segment 7 bases; nucleotides outside the gene matches: 2. In DNA, the CDR3 is TGCAGCGTTGATGGGACAGGGGATGAAGCTTTCTTT. Translated, it gives CSVDGTGDEAFF.

CDR3 coding DNA: TGTGCCAGCAGCTTGAGGTATCGAGACTATGGCTACACCTTC. Protein: CASSLRYRDYGYTF. The genes are TRBV11-2 and TRBJ1-2, with unresolved D. The CDR3 has 14 amino acids. The V gene's germline CDR1 is SGHAT and CDR2 FQNNGV. Deletions cut 3 bases from V and 3 bases from J, with 11 bases between.

The rearrangement links TRBV11-2 to TRBJ2-5, with TRBD1 matching 9 bases. Trimming cost V 4 bases and J 2 bases; bases outside gene matches: 5. CDR3 length: 15 residues. CDR1 and CDR2 (germline): SGHAT, FQNNGV. Written as DNA, the CDR3 is TGTGCCAGCAGCTACAGGGGGCGCTTACAAGAGACCCAGTACTTC. This codes for CASSYRGRLQETQYF.

The chain recombines TRBV19 with TRBJ1-4; 7 bases match TRBD1. Per germline, CDR1 LNHDA and CDR2 SQIVND (reference sequence). There are 15 residues in the CDR3. Losses at the gene ends were 5 bases for V and 3 bases for J; bases not matched to a gene: 6. The CDR3 region is CASSPSGTANEKLFF. The CDR3 DNA reads as TGTGCCAGTAGTCCATCGGGGACAGCTAATGAAAAACTGTTTTTT.

The genes are TRBV27 and TRBJ1-4; the match to TRBD1 covers 7 bases. Germline V lookup: CDR1 MNHEY, CDR2 SMNVEV (reference sequence). The trim removed 6 bases at V and 0 bases at J, leaving 13 bases unmatched. The CDR3 loop spans 18 amino acids. CDR3 sequence (DNA): TGTGCCAGCAGCCTAGTCGGTGGGACAGCTGCAACTAATGAAAAACTGTTTTTT. Translating gives CASSLVGGTAATNEKLFF.

The rearrangement links TRBV19 to TRBJ2-2, with 10 bases fitting TRBD2. This CDR3 comprises 17 residues. Trimming took 5 bases from V and 6 from J; bases not matched to a gene: 12. The germline CDR1 and CDR2 sequences are LNHDA and SQIVND (reference sequence). CDR3 in amino acids: CASSPPPLAGVAGELFF. The CDR3 DNA reads TGTGCCAGTAGTCCTCCTCCCCTAGCGGGAGTAGCCGGGGAGCTGTTTTTT.

The CDR3 sequence: CASSQKQGAYEQYF. The CDR3 DNA is TGTGCCAGCAGCCAGAAACAGGGGGCCTACGAGCAGTACTTC. The rearrangement uses TRBV3-1 (or the pseudogene TRBV3-2) and TRBJ2-7, with 8 bases aligning to TRBD1. This CDR3 region has 14 residues. V shed 3 bases and J 2 bases; nucleotides not matched to a gene: 3. Germline V gene data show CDR1 as LGHDT and CDR2 as YNNKEL (reference sequence).

The chain employs TRBV5-1 and TRBJ1-1; 9 positions agree with TRBD1. The CDR3 extends over 14 amino acids. CDR1 SGHRS and CDR2 YFSETQ come from the germline V gene. With V trimmed by 7 bases and J by 3 bases, 7 bases remained unmatched. The CDR3 nucleotides are TGCGCCAGCCGACAGGGGGTCGCGGACACTGAAGCTTTCTTT. Translation: CASRQGVADTEAFF. The full variable domain, its missing parts supplied by reference TRBV5-1 and TRBJ1-1, is KAGVTQTPRYLIKTRGQQVTLSCSPISGHRSVSWYQQTPGQGLQFLFEYFSETQRNKGNFPGRFSGRQFSNSRSEMNVSTLELGDSALYLCASRQGVADTEAFFGQGTRLTVV.

This clone showed up just a few times. The V call is TRBV5-6, the J call TRBJ1-5; D not certain. Germline values: CDR1 SGHDT, CDR2 YYEEEE. The CDR3 sequence is 13 residues long. Trimming left V 8 bases short and J 1 base short, with 10 bases between. Here the CDR3 DNA reads TGTGCCAGTTCCGCCCGGAGCAATCAGCCCCAGCATTTT. Its protein is CASSARSNQPQHF. The whole variable domain, filled in from reference TRBV5-6 and TRBJ1-5, reads DAGVTQSPTHLIKTRGQQVTLRCSPKSGHDTVSWYQQALGQGPQFIFQYYEEEERQRGNFPDRFSGHQFPNYSSELNVNALLLGDSALYLCASSARSNQPQHFGDGTRLSIL.

This chain links TRBV6-2 or TRBV6-3 with TRBJ2-2; 12 bases align to TRBD2. The CDR3 is made up of 16 amino acids. J lost 7 bases, V lost 6 bases, and 9 bases had no gene match. Looked up from germline, CDR1 is MNHEY and CDR2 is SVGEGT. The CDR3 loop reads CASSLRLAGVVGELFF. The CDR3 DNA is TGTGCCAGCAGCCTGAGACTAGCGGGAGTAGTCGGGGAGCTGTTTTTT.

The chain combines TRBV11-3 with TRBJ2-1; TRBD1 aligns across 9 bases. Germline V gene sequence: CDR1 SGHNT, CDR2 YENEEA. V shed 5 bases, J shed 4 bases, and the junction held 6 bases outside the gene matches. The CDR3 is 15 residues long. CDR3 residues: CASSARTGAYNEQFF. As DNA, the CDR3 is TGTGCCAGCAGCGCCAGGACAGGGGCTTACAATGAGCAGTTCTTC.

CDR3 DNA: TGTGCCAGCAGTGAAGGGACTAGCAGCGAGCAGTACTTC. This sequence encodes CASSEGTSSEQYF. This sequence joins TRBV6-1 and TRBJ2-7, with TRBD2 identical over 8 bases. V dropped 1 base and J dropped 6; count of bases not matched to a gene: 2. CDR3 length: 13 residues. CDR1 and CDR2 from the germline V gene are MNHNS and SASEGT.

In DNA form, the CDR3 reads TGTGCCAGCAGCCCAGTGGTTCGCCGCCGTGAAAACATTCAGTACTTC. Protein: CASSPVVRRRENIQYF. The V call is TRBV11-1, the J call TRBJ2-4; D is ambiguous. Trimming left V 5 bases short and J 5 bases short, with 19 bases between. CDR3 length: 16 residues. The germline V gene encodes CDR1 SGHAT and CDR2 FQDESV (reference sequence).

The rearrangement links TRBV19 to TRBJ1-4; 8 positions match TRBD1. The V gene's germline CDR1 is LNHDA and CDR2 SQIVND (reference sequence). This CDR3 is 19 amino acids long. Germline trimming cut 6 bases from V and 12 bases from J; bases unmatched to any gene: 27. CDR3 residues: CASRAGTGGNWGKNMELFF. The DNA of the CDR3 is TGTGCCAGTAGAGCCGGGACAGGTGGGAATTGGGGCAAGAATATGGAACTGTTTTTT.

The chain's CDR3 is CASSARTGGIGELFF. CDR3 bases: TGTGCCAGCAGCGCTCGGACAGGGGGCATCGGGGAGCTGTTTTTT. This chain joins TRBV11-2 and TRBJ2-2; 11 nucleotides agree with TRBD1. This CDR3 has 15 amino acids. The junction had 6 bases not matched to a gene; V was cut back by 5 bases and J by 7 bases. Germline-derived CDR1 and CDR2 are SGHAT and FQNNGV.

This clone was observed once. This chain uses TRBV12-5 with TRBJ2-1; the match to TRBD1 covers 7 bases. Germline V gene sequence: CDR1 LGHNT, CDR2 FRNRAP. Unmatched junction bases numbered 7, after V lost 1 base and J lost 7 bases. The CDR3 is 15 amino acids. The CDR3 spells CASGLGATGLNEQFF. As DNA, the CDR3 is TGTGCTAGTGGTTTGGGCGCGACAGGGTTGAATGAGCAGTTCTTC.

The chain carries TRBV6-6 and TRBJ1-2; perhaps TRBD1 as D (5 bases). The V gene lost 4 bases and the J gene lost 8 bases, with 14 bases spanning the gap. The CDR3 sequence is 13 residues long. Germline CDR1 reads MNHNY; CDR2 reads SVGAGI (reference sequence). CDR3: CASSSLDSPGYTF. CDR3 DNA sequence: TGTGCCAGCAGTTCCTTAGACAGCCCGGGCTACACCTTC.

This clone was detected a few times. CDR3 coding DNA: TGTGCCAGCAGCCCGATGGTAGCGGGAGACAATGAGCAGTTCTTC. Its protein product is CASSPMVAGDNEQFF. V and J are TRBV11-1 and TRBJ2-1, with 9 positions matching TRBD2. Trimming removed 5 bases from V and 5 bases from J; junction bases left unmatched: 7. The germline gives CDR1 SGHAT, CDR2 FQDESV (reference sequence). The CDR3 is 15 residues long. The full variable domain, in which reference TRBV11-1 and TRBJ2-1 provide the parts outside the CDR3, is EAEVAQSPRYKITEKSQAVAFWCDPISGHATLYWYRQILGQGPELLVQFQDESVVDDSQLPKDRFSAERLKGVDSTLKIQPAELGDSAMYLCASSPMVAGDNEQFFGPGTRLTVL.

This sequence joins TRBV28 and TRBJ1-4, with a tentative D call TRBD1 (5 bases). V was cut by 6 bases and J by 6 bases, with 17 bases left in between. Germline CDR1 is MDHEN and CDR2 is SYDVKM. This CDR3 is built from 15 residues. CDR3: CASSWHDSTYEKLFF. As DNA, the CDR3 is TGTGCCAGCAGCTGGCACGACAGTACCTATGAAAAACTGTTTTTT.

This chain joins TRBV10-3 and TRBJ2-5; possibly TRBD1 for D (6 bases). CDR3 size: 13 residues. Trimming shortened V by 4 bases and J by 3 bases, and 9 bases separated the two germline ends. Germline V gene data show CDR1 as ENHRY and CDR2 as SYGVKD. Written as DNA, the CDR3 is TGTGCCATCAGTGTTCCAGGGGAAGAGACCCAGTACTTC. Translating it yields CAISVPGEETQYF.